This T cell receptor beta chain comes out of a study of OX40 agonist ivuxolimab in advanced cancers. The germline V gene encodes CDR1 MDHEN and CDR2 SYDVKM. V lost 2 bases and J lost 0, with 7 bases in between. The CDR3 has 14 residues. TCRdb's copy holds only in-frame clones and misses some; the assay was immunoSEQ multiplex PCR. Of roughly 62,000 clones detected, around 85% appear once; the ten largest clones hold about 4%. This receptor was obtained from an adult with an advanced solid tumor such as melanoma, head and neck, liver or kidney cancer. Here the sequenced sample was CD4+ or CD8+ T cells sorted from blood, taken in a trial of the OX40 agonist ivuxolimab. V is TRBV28 and J is TRBJ2-5; D is ambiguous. The DNA for the CDR3 is TGTGCCAGCAGTTTAATTGGTAACCAAGAGACCCAGTACTTC. Translation: CASSLIGNQETQYF.